This TCR beta chain was observed in a study of OX40 agonist ivuxolimab in advanced cancers. Assay used: immunoSEQ multiplex PCR; TCRdb lists only in-frame clones, some missing. The table has roughly 70,000 clones, roughly 82% seen once; the top ten hold around 7%. CDR1 and CDR2 from the germline V gene are SGDLS and YYNGEE. V gave up 4 bases and J gave up 1 base; unmatched junction bases: 10. The CDR3 covers 17 residues. The rearrangement links TRBV9 to TRBJ1-2; 10 nucleotides line up with TRBD1. The sequences come from CD4+ or CD8+ T cells sorted from blood, collected in a trial of the OX40 agonist ivuxolimab. The TCR originated in an adult with an advanced solid tumor such as melanoma, head and neck, liver or kidney cancer. CDR3: CASSPRTGGEVNYGYTF. CDR3 DNA sequence: TGTGCCAGCAGCCCCCGGACAGGGGGAGAGGTTAACTATGGCTACACCTTC.